The TCR beta chain described here comes from a study of T cell responses to AZD1222 COVID-19 vaccine (dated by TCRdb to the early 2020s). Regarding the research as a whole: A total of just over 230 trial participants underwent TCR sequencing, of whom some 200 had received two doses of AZD1222 and roughly 26 had received two doses of the MenACWY control vaccine. Trial participants were enrolled into age subgroups of 18-55, 56-69 and 70-plus years, which contained about 150, 27 and 61 TCR-sequenced participants, respectively.

Points on this clone: Its cognate antigen has yet to be identified. Per-base qualities were not stored, and no clone one base away is much larger.

CDR1 and CDR2, looked up from the germline V gene, are MDHEN and SYDVKM. The CDR3 sequence holds 16 residues, the cysteine and phenylalanine included. The kept DNA is CDR3 alone, 48 bases in frame from the first base. Deletion took 7 bases off V and 0 bases off J, with a span of 16 bases between the germline ends. The CDR3 regions of human TCRbeta chains were analyzed by immunosequencing. As for the authors' bioinformatics: Repertoire TCRs were matched against a reference library of SARS-CoV-2-specific TCRs generated with the MIRA antigen-specificity platform. Breadth meant the fraction of unique TCRs that were SARS-CoV-2-associated, whereas depth meant the fraction of total T cells that were SARS-CoV-2-associated. Using the MIRA data, every spike-specific TCR was mapped to the spike region that the TCR reacted to and assigned to either a CD4 or a CD8 class. Log10-transformed breadth and depth values were compared by one-way ANOVA with Sidak's multiple comparisons tests. As stored in TCRdb, this immuneACCESS dataset retains in-frame rearrangements with V and J assigned. A fraction of the clones does not appear; measured against another copy, unresolved V genes explain less than half of the discrepancy, and the remainder lacks a known reason. That table supplies the V and J calls and clone size; D and trimming were determined from the DNA. This sample holds 90,000 to 130,000 clones; 80% to 95% were observed only once. Over 2% of the sample belongs to the ten largest clones.

Summary of the overall study and its limitations: Spike-specific TCR breadth and depth rose significantly after two AZD1222 doses compared with day 0 and with MenACWY recipients. The 56-69-year group was small, and its depth increase did not reach significance, likely because of low power. Reportedly, almost half of the unique spike-specific TCRs recognized epitopes lying outside the regions that are mutated in the B.1.351 and B.1.1.7 variants. Because no samples from the day 14 peak response were available, repertoires could be characterized only after the peak T cell response. The whole spike protein was spanned by vaccine-associated CD4 TCRs, and dominant responses were seen in regions 160-218 and 743-854. Participants were mostly white British and included more females than males, and it was suggested by the authors that clonal diversity may have been underestimated. Conclusions about previously exposed vaccinees are limited because only five or six AZD1222 recipients were SARS-CoV-2 seropositive at baseline.

This specimen's time point label, per the study, means: about 28 days (+/-7) after the second vaccine dose. AZD1222 recipients given second doses at about 4 weeks or at about 12 weeks were pooled, since spike-specific TCR depth and breadth were not found to differ between the two schedules. Vaccinee samples were obtained from the UK trials COV001 and COV002, which included a single-blind randomized controlled phase 2/3 trial of AZD1222 (ChAdOx1 nCoV-19) in healthy adults. For TCRbeta chain sequencing, PBMC samples were collected from trial participants at day 0 and at day 28 after the second dose.

The TCR was taken from an adult who received the AZD1222 COVID-19 vaccine. The rearranged chain carries TRBV28 and TRBJ2-4, with TRBD2 perhaps the D gene, on 5 matching bases. Sample: peripheral blood, taken 28 days after the second AZD1222 dose. The CDR3 here reads CASNIRGVLAKNIQYF. The DNA is as follows: TGTGCCAGCAATATCCGGGGAGTTCTAGCCAAAAACATTCAGTACTTC.